The 25 T cell receptor beta chains below all came from one sample that was sequenced in a study of cytomegalovirus exposure and HLA in healthy donors. PCR employed 60 Vbeta and 13 Jbeta primers. Repertoires were generated with immunoSEQ multiplex PCR, while TCRdb's copy carries only in-frame clones and drops some. The data hold some 150,000 clones, with 76% observed a single time. Sequencing was done on a sample of PBMCs. These TCRs come from a female donor in good health and CMV-seronegative.

The chain is built from TRBV7-9 and TRBJ1-4; weak D call: TRBD1 (6 bases). V lost 3 bases and J lost 8, with 25 bases in between. Germline-derived CDR1 and CDR2 are SEHNR and FQNEAQ (reference sequence). This CDR3 spans 18 amino acids. Here the CDR3 DNA reads TGTGCCAGCAGCTTCGCGACAGGATTACCATATAGGGGGGAAAAACTGTTTTTT. It is translated as CASSFATGLPYRGEKLFF.

DNA of the CDR3: TGTGCCAGCAGCTTAGGATTCGGGGATCCTAGCACAGATACGCAGTATTTT. It codes for CASSLGFGDPSTDTQYF. The V and J genes are TRBV11-3 and TRBJ2-3, with D possibly matching TRBD2 (5 bases). Germline CDR1 is SGHNT and CDR2 is YENEEA. V was pared by 1 base and J by 0 bases, with 14 bases between. This CDR3 is 17 amino acids long.

The chain uses TRBV2 and TRBJ2-7, with 7 bases that match TRBD2. CDR3 length: 15 residues. Germline V CDR1 and CDR2: SNHLY, FYNNEI. Trimming took 6 bases from V and 5 from J; bases not matched to a gene: 13. The CDR3 sequence is CASRRLRLAGNEQYF. The DNA for the CDR3 is TGTGCCAGCAGAAGATTAAGACTAGCAGGGAACGAGCAGTACTTC.

V is TRBV11-2 and J is TRBJ1-1; D gene uncertain. Germline V gene sequence: CDR1 SGHAT, CDR2 FQNNGV. The V and J ends lost 1 base and 5 bases respectively, with 8 bases between them. CDR3 size: 13 residues. For the CDR3, the DNA is TGTGCCAGCAGCTTAGTCGGGTCTACTGAAGCTTTCTTT. Its protein product is CASSLVGSTEAFF.

The rearrangement joins TRBV28 to TRBJ2-1; D ambiguous. The length of the CDR3 is 13 residues. CDR1 and CDR2 from the germline V gene are MDHEN and SYDVKM. V lost 5 bases, J lost 6 bases, and 11 bases lay in between. The CDR3: CASSRSGGNEQFF. The CDR3, as DNA: TGTGCCAGCAGTCGTTCGGGTGGCAATGAGCAGTTCTTC.

The V gene is TRBV5-1, the J gene TRBJ1-6, with TRBD1 as a possible D gene (5 bases). The CDR3 consists of 15 residues. CDR1 SGHRS and CDR2 YFSETQ come from the germline V gene. Trimming removed 4 bases at V and 6 bases at J, with 14 bases between. The CDR3 loop reads CASSPSGISNSPLHF. CDR3 nucleotide sequence: TGCGCCAGCAGCCCATCAGGGATTTCTAATTCACCCCTCCACTTT.

This clone occurred a few times. V usage is TRBV6-1 and J usage is TRBJ1-2, with 7 bases identical to TRBD1. The length of the CDR3 is 14 residues. The trim removed 7 bases at V and 3 bases at J, leaving 8 bases unmatched. From germline, CDR1 is MNHNS and CDR2 SASEGT. This chain's CDR3 is CASKVRTGDYGYTF. DNA of the CDR3: TGTGCCAGCAAGGTCCGAACAGGGGACTATGGCTACACCTTC.

This chain joins TRBV20-1 and TRBJ2-7; D may be TRBD1 (6 bases). The CDR3 spans 11 residues. V shed 3 bases and J shed 3 bases, with 6 bases lying between them. Germline assignment: CDR1 DFQATT and CDR2 SNEGSKA (reference sequence). CDR3 sequence: CSARTGYEQYF. The DNA of the CDR3 is TGCAGTGCTAGGACAGGCTACGAGCAGTACTTC.

This rearrangement joins TRBV7-3 to TRBJ2-1, with 10 bases identical to TRBD1. The ends lost 11 bases at V and 5 bases at J; junction bases unmatched: 6. CDR3 size: 13 residues. In germline, CDR1 is SGHTA, CDR2 FQGTGA. CDR3 residues: CASGQGQNNEQFF. CDR3 nucleotide sequence: TGTGCCTCGGGACAGGGGCAGAACAATGAGCAGTTCTTC.

About this clone itself: Mismatch with germline at one junction end may stem from a read error. The chain combines TRBV29-1 with TRBJ2-1; TRBD1 aligns across 7 bases. Germline V gene data show CDR1 as SQVTM and CDR2 as ANQGSEA. This CDR3 contains 17 residues. Here the CDR3 reads CCVTSLPGTDSYNEQFF. For the CDR3, the DNA is TGCTGCGTTACATCTCTCCCCGGGACAGACTCCTACAATGAGCAGTTCTTC.

The chain is built from TRBV9 and TRBJ2-5; 9 nucleotides line up with TRBD1. The J call may be faulty, since TRBJ2-7 better matches the DNA end. CDR3 length: 15 residues. Germline CDR1 reads SGDLS; CDR2 reads YYNGEE. The CDR3 reads CASSPRVGQGYEQYF. DNA of the CDR3: TGTGCCAGCAGCCCAAGGGTGGGACAGGGCTACGAGCAGTACTTC.

The rearrangement uses TRBV11-1 and TRBJ2-7; 12 bases match TRBD2. The V segment lost 5 bases and the J segment 3 bases; nucleotides outside the gene matches: 14. The CDR3 totals 18 residues. Germline V lookup: CDR1 SGHAT, CDR2 FQDESV (reference sequence). The CDR3, as DNA: TGTGCCAGCAGCCCCTGGACTAGCGGGGCTCCACTCCACTACGAGCAGTACTTC. Its translation: CASSPWTSGAPLHYEQYF.

This chain uses TRBV30 with TRBJ1-1, with TRBD1 as a possible D gene (6 bases). Trimming shortened V by 2 bases and J by 1 base, and 8 bases separated the two germline ends. This CDR3 is built from 13 residues. Germline CDR1 is GTSNPN and CDR2 is SVGIG (reference sequence). The CDR3 reads CAWSQQGNTEAFF. The CDR3 DNA is TGTGCCTGGAGTCAACAGGGGAACACTGAAGCTTTCTTT. The whole variable domain, filled in from reference TRBV30 and TRBJ1-1, reads SQTIHQWPATLVQPVGSPLSLECTVEGTSNPNLYWYRQAAGRGLQLLFYSVGIGQISSEVPQNLSASRPQDRQFILSSKKLLLSDSGFYLCAWSQQGNTEAFFGQGTRLTVV.

The chain recombines TRBV6-5 with TRBJ2-7; D ambiguous. With 3 bases removed from V and 3 bases from J, the gap between germline ends came to 15 bases. The CDR3 extends over 15 amino acids. Germline loops: CDR1 MNHEY, CDR2 SVGAGI. The CDR3 here is CASSYTSGKLYEQYF. CDR3 sequence (DNA): TGTGCCAGCAGTTATACGTCAGGAAAACTCTACGAGCAGTACTTC.

CDR3 loop: CASSYQTPIYQETQYF. In DNA, the CDR3 is TGTGCCAGCAGTTACCAGACTCCCATTTACCAAGAGACCCAGTACTTC. The rearrangement links TRBV6-5 to TRBJ2-5; D ambiguous. Per the germline V gene, CDR1 is MNHEY and CDR2 is SVGAGI. V was pared by 2 bases and J by 0 bases, with 13 bases between. There are 16 residues in the CDR3.

A few counts support this clone. V and J are TRBV6-5 and TRBJ2-7, with 8 positions matching TRBD1. The CDR3 is 13 residues long. After removal of 7 bases from V and 3 bases from J, the junction contained 5 bases not matched to a gene. Germline CDR1 is MNHEY and CDR2 is SVGAGI. Written as DNA, the CDR3 is TGTGCCAGCACGTCACAGGGGGGCTACGAGCAGTACTTC. Translated: CASTSQGGYEQYF.

The V gene is TRBV28, the J gene TRBJ1-2; no firm D call. This CDR3 spans 13 amino acids. Germline V gene data show CDR1 as MDHEN and CDR2 as SYDVKM. Trimming removed 6 bases from V and 4 bases from J, with 12 bases in between. The CDR3 loop reads CASRVGQSYGYTF. CDR3 bases: TGTGCCAGCAGGGTTGGGCAGAGCTATGGCTACACCTTC.

V is TRBV11-2 and J is TRBJ2-7; TRBD2 matches at 8 bases. CDR1 is SGHAT, CDR2 FQNNGV, per germline. Trimming removed 2 bases from V and 6 bases from J; junction bases left unmatched: 12. The CDR3 sequence is 16 residues long. This CDR3 is CASSLTRGGRNPEQYF. CDR3 coding DNA: TGTGCCAGCAGCTTAACTCGGGGGGGCCGTAATCCCGAGCAGTACTTC.

This clone was found a few times. The rearrangement links TRBV6-6 to TRBJ1-1; 7 nucleotides match TRBD1. The CDR3 runs to 14 residues. V was pared by 6 bases and J by 0 bases, with 4 bases of the junction left unmatched. Germline-derived CDR1 and CDR2 are MNHNY and SVGAGI (reference sequence). CDR3 DNA: TGTGCCAGCAGAGACAGGGAGCTGAACACTGAAGCTTTCTTT. Translation gives CASRDRELNTEAFF.

With respect to this clone: The junction departs from germline at one end; a sequencing error may be responsible. The rearrangement links TRBV28 to TRBJ2-4; D not resolved. The CDR3 extends over 14 amino acids. CDR1 and CDR2 (germline): MDHEN, SYDVKM. This CDR3 reads CASSSQSLKNSQYF. CDR3 coding DNA: TGTGCCAGCAGTTCTCAGAGCCTCAAAAACAGTCAGTACTTC. The full variable domain, rest sourced from reference TRBV28 and TRBJ2-4, is DVKVTQSSRYLVKRTGEKVFLECVQDMDHENMFWYRQDPGLGLRLIYFSYDVKMKEKGDIPEGYSVSREKKERFSLILESASTNQTSMYLCASSSQSLKNSQYFGAGTRLSVL.

The chain combines TRBV5-1 with TRBJ1-4; 7 positions agree with TRBD1. Trimming removed 3 bases from V and 0 bases from J; junction bases left unmatched: 2. The V gene's germline CDR1 is SGHRS and CDR2 YFSETQ. This CDR3 has 15 amino acids. CDR3 region: CASSWQGATNEKLFF. The CDR3 DNA follows: TGCGCCAGCAGCTGGCAGGGGGCAACTAATGAAAAACTGTTTTTT.

The chain uses TRBV7-3 and TRBJ2-2, with a weak D call TRBD2 (5 bases). The CDR3 length is 14 residues. V lost 5 bases and J 4 bases, leaving 11 bases between the germline ends. The germline V gene encodes CDR1 SGHTA and CDR2 FQGTGA. DNA for the CDR3: TGTGCCAGCAGCCCCGCGGAGGCCACCGGGGAGCTGTTTTTT. It specifies CASSPAEATGELFF.

Regarding this clone: At one boundary the junction diverges from the germline segment, which might be a read error. This chain uses TRBV4-3 with TRBJ2-3; 9 bases map to TRBD2. This CDR3 is built from 14 residues. CDR1 is LGHNA, CDR2 YSLEER, per germline. The CDR3 is CASGQSGRTDTQYF. The CDR3 DNA sequence: TGCGCCAGCGGCCAGAGCGGGAGGACAGATACGCAGTATTTT.

Notes on this clone: Germline is not matched at one junction end, which may reflect a read error. The CDR3 region has the DNA TGTTCCAGCAGCTCCCGCCAGGCGGGGGGCAAGGGCTACACCTTC. Translating gives CSSSSRQAGGKGYTF. J is TRBJ1-2 and V is TRBV7-9; D is possibly TRBD1 (6 bases). The CDR3 covers 15 residues. Per the germline V gene, CDR1 is SEHNR and CDR2 is FQNEAQ (reference sequence).

The CDR3 DNA reads as TGTGCCAGCAGCTTCGGCGGTGATAGAAACACCATATATTTT. As protein: CASSFGGDRNTIYF. This chain links TRBV7-9 with TRBJ1-3; unclear D gene. Germline V gene sequence: CDR1 SEHNR, CDR2 FQNEAQ (reference sequence). This CDR3 region has 14 residues. The V end was cut by 3 bases, the J end by 5 bases, with 11 bases between.